Included here is one T cell receptor beta chain sequence, with context. This CDR3 is also generated by other DNA sequences in the sample. In the original workflow: ImmunoSEQ sequences covered only the junction and lacked quality scores; filtering therefore differed. Method: immunoSEQ multiplex PCR; TCRdb's copy keeps in-frame clones and lacks some. Clonal size and the V and J genes are those of that table, whereas D and trimming came from the DNA. Of about 1.9 million clones listed, over 85% are singletons. The sample originates from a study of shared clonotypes between healthy human individuals. This CDR3 spans 14 amino acids. V gave up 3 bases and J gave up 1 base, with 7 bases separating them. The germline gives CDR1 LNHDA, CDR2 SQIVND (reference sequence). The naive CD8 population came from CD45RO-negative cells selected for CCR7, without terminally differentiated effector memory CD45RA+ cells.

The source is a man younger than 35 in good health. Some clones in this sample may be carry-over from other donors' samples. Sequenced material: naive CD8+ T cells from PBMCs. The V gene is TRBV19, the J gene TRBJ1-5, with D unresolved. As DNA, the CDR3 is TGTGCCAGTAGTATTTATGGGAGCAATCAGCCCCAGCATTTT. It encodes CASSIYGSNQPQHF.